The T cell receptor (beta chain) under discussion was sequenced for a study of response to subunit inactivated influenza vaccine. A few counts support this clonotype. There are 13 residues in the CDR3. V lost 5 bases and J lost 10; bases outside the gene matches: 9. Germline V gives CDR1 SGHVS, CDR2 FQNEAQ. Via MiXCR, TCRdb re-called the RT-PCR reads, giving one row per CDR3 protein. In the table there are more than 700,000 distinct CDR3 sequences, around 21% of which are singletons. The rearrangement joins TRBV7-8 to TRBJ1-1; TRBD1 aligns across 8 bases. The sample was PBMCs from blood, taken roughly 5 days after vaccination. This receptor was taken from a man between 45 and 60 years old who received an inactivated influenza vaccine. This CDR3 reads CASSKATGAIAFF. The CDR3 nucleotides are TGTGCCAGCAGCAAAGCGACAGGGGCAATAGCTTTCTTT. The whole variable domain, remainder taken from reference TRBV7-8 and TRBJ1-1, is GAGVSQSPRYKVAKRGQDVALRCDPISGHVSLFWYQQALGQGPEFLTYFQNEAQLDKSGLPSDRFFAERPEGSVSTLKIQRTQQEDSAVYLCASSKATGAIAFFGQGTRLTVV.